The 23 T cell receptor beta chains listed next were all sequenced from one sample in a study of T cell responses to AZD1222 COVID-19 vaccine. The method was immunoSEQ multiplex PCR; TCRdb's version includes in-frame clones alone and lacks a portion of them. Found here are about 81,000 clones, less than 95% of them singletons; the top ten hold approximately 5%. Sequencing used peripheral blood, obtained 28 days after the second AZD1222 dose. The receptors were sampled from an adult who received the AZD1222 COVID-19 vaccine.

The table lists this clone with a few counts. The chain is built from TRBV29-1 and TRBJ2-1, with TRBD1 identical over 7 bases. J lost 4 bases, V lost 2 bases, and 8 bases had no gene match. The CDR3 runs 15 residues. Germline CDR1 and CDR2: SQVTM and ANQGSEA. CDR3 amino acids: CSVENLGTAYNEQFF. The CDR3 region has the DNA TGCAGCGTTGAAAATCTCGGGACAGCTTACAATGAGCAGTTCTTC.

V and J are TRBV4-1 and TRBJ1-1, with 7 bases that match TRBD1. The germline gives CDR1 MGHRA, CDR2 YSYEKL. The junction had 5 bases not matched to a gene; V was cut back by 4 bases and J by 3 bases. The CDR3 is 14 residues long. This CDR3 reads CASSRGQVYTEAFF. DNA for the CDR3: TGCGCCAGCAGCCGTGGACAGGTTTACACTGAAGCTTTCTTT.

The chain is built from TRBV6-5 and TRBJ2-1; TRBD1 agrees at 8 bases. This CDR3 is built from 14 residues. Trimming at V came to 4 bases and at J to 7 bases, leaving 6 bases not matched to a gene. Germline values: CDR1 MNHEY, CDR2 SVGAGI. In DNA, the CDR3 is TGTGCCAGCAGTTTGGACAGGGCCCGGAATGAGCAGTTCTTC. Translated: CASSLDRARNEQFF.

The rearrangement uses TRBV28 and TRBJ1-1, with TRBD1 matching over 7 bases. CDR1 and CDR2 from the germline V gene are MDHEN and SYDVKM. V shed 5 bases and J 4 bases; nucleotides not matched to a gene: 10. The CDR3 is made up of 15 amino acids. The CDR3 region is CASSTTGQKITEAFF. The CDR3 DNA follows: TGTGCCAGCAGTACAACGGGACAGAAAATCACTGAAGCTTTCTTT.

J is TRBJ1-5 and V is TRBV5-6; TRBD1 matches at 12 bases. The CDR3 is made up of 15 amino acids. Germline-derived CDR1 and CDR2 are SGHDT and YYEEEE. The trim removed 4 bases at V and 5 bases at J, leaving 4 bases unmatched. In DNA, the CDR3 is TGTGCCAGCAGCCCGGGACAGGGGGCCTATCAGCCCCAGCATTTT. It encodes CASSPGQGAYQPQHF.

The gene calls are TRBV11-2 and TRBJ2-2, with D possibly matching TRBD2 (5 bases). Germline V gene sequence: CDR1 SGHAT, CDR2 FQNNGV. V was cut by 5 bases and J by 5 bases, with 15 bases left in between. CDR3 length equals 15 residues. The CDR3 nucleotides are TGTGCCAGCAGCCCCCAGGAGGTATGGACCGGGGAGCTGTTTTTT. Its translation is CASSPQEVWTGELFF.

The CDR3 nucleotides read TGTGCCTGGAGTGACAGGGACAATGAGCAGTTCTTC. It yields the protein CAWSDRDNEQFF. The V call is TRBV30, the J call TRBJ2-1; tentatively, D is TRBD1 (6 bases). The V gene's germline CDR1 is GTSNPN and CDR2 SVGIG (reference sequence). Trimming took off 1 base at V and 5 bases at J, with 6 bases between the two ends. This CDR3 comprises 12 residues.

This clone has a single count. The CDR3 coding sequence is TGCAGTGCTCCAGGGGGTTCACCCCTCCACTTT. Its protein is CSAPGGSPLHF. The chain carries TRBV20-1 and TRBJ1-6; 7 nucleotides agree with TRBD1. The CDR3 is made up of 11 amino acids. From germline, CDR1 is DFQATT and CDR2 SNEGSKA (reference sequence). V trimming: 5 bases; J trimming: 9 bases; junction bases outside the gene matches: 1.

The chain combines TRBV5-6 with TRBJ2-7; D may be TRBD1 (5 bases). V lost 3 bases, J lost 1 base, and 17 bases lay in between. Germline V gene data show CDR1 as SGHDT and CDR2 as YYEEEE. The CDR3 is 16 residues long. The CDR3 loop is CASSWAGMVKSYEQYF. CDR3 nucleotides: TGTGCCAGCAGCTGGGCAGGGATGGTAAAATCCTACGAGCAGTACTTC.

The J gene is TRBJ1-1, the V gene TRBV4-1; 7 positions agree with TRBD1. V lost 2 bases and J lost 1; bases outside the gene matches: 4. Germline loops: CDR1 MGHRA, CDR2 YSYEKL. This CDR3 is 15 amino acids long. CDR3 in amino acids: CASSQPRTGNTEAFF. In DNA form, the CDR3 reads TGCGCCAGCAGCCAACCGAGGACAGGGAACACTGAAGCTTTCTTT.

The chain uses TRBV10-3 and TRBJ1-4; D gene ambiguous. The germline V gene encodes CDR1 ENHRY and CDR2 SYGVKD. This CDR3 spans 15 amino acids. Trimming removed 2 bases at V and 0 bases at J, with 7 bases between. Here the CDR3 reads CAISERLSTNEKLFF. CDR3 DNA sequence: TGTGCCATCAGTGAGCGACTTTCAACTAATGAAAAACTGTTTTTT.

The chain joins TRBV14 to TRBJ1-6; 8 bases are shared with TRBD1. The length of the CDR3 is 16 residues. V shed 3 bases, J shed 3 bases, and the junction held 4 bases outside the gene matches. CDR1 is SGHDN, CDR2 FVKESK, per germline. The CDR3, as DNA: TGTGCCAGCAGCCAGATACAGGGGGTCTATAATTCACCCCTCCACTTT. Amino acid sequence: CASSQIQGVYNSPLHF.

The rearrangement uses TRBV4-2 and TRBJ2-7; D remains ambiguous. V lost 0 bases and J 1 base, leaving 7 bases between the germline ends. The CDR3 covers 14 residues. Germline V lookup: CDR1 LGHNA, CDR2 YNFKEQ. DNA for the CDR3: TGTGCCAGCAGCCAAGATTCCTGGTCCTACGAGCAGTACTTC. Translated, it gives CASSQDSWSYEQYF.

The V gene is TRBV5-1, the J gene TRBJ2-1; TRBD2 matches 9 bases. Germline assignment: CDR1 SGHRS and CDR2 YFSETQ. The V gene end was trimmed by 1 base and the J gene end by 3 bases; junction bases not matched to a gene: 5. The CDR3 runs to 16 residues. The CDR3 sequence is CASSLPLRGGYNEQFF. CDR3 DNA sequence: TGCGCCAGCAGCTTGCCCCTGCGGGGGGGCTACAATGAGCAGTTCTTC.

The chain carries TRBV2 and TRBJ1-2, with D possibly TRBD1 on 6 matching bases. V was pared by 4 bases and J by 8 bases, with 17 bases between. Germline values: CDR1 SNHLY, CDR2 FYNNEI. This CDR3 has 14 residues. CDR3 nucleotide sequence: TGTGCCAGCAGTGCCGGGGGGCGTGATCGCGGCTACACCTTC. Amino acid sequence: CASSAGGRDRGYTF.

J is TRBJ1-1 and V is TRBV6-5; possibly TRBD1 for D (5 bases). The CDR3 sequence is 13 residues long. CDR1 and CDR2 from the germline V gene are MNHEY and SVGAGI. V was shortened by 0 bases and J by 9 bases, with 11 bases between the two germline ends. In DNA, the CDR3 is TGTGCCAGCAGTTACTCGACGGGGGAAAAAGCTTTCTTT. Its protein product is CASSYSTGEKAFF.

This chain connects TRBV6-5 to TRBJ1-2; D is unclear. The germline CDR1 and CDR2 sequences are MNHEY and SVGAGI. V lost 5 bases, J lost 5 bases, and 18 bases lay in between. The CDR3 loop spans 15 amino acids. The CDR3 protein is CASSLFEGTGYGYTF. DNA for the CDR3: TGTGCCAGCAGTCTGTTTGAAGGAACCGGGTATGGCTACACCTTC.

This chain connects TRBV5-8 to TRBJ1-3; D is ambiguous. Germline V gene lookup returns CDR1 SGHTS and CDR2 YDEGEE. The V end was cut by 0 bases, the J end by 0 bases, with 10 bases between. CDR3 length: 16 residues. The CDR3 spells CASSLGERRSGNTIYF. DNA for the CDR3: TGTGCCAGCAGCTTGGGAGAGAGACGCTCTGGAAACACCATATATTTT.

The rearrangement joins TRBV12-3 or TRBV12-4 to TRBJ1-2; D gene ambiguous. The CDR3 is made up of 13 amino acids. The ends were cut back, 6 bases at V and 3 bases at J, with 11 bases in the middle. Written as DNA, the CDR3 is TGTGCCAGCAGCCTTGACGGACACTATGGCTACACCTTC. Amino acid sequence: CASSLDGHYGYTF.

CDR3 protein: CASSDPNQPQHF. The CDR3 DNA follows: TGCGCCAGCAGTGATCCCAATCAGCCCCAGCATTTT. This sequence joins TRBV10-1 and TRBJ1-5; D is undetermined. The V gene lost 3 bases and the J gene lost 3 bases, with 3 bases spanning the gap. This CDR3 comprises 12 residues. Per germline, CDR1 WNHNN and CDR2 SYGVQD (reference sequence).

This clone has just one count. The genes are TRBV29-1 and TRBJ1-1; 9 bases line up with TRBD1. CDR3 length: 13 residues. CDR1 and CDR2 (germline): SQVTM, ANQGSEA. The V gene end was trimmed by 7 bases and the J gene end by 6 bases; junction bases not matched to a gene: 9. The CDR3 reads CSADRGDVAEAFF. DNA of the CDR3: TGCAGCGCCGACAGGGGGGATGTGGCTGAAGCTTTCTTT.

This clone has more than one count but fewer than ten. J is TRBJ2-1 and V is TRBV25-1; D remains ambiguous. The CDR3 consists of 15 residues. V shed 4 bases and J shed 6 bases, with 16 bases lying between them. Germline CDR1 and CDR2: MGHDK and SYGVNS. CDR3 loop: CASSAITGPFNEQFF. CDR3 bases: TGTGCCAGCAGTGCTATTACCGGGCCTTTCAATGAGCAGTTCTTC.

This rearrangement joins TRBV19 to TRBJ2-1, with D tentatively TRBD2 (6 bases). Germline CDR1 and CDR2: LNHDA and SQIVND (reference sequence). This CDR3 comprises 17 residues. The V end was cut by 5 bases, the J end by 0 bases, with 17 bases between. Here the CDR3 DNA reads TGTGCCAGTAGTCAGGTGGAGGGGTTGAGCTCCTACAATGAGCAGTTCTTC. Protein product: CASSQVEGLSSYNEQFF.